The 6 T cell receptor beta chains below come from one sample, sequenced in a study of cytomegalovirus exposure and HLA in healthy donors. The data were produced by immunoSEQ multiplex PCR, yet TCRdb's version contains in-frame clones alone and is incomplete. The table records fewer than 200,000 clones, 85% of them present only once. The sequenced sample consisted of PBMCs. The receptors come from a man between 18 and 29 years old in good health and CMV-seropositive.

The chain couples TRBV7-6 to TRBJ2-1, with D perhaps TRBD2 (6 bases). The germline V gene encodes CDR1 SGHVS and CDR2 FNYEAQ. The ends were cut back, 1 base at V and 8 bases at J, with 21 bases in the middle. The CDR3 loop spans 17 amino acids. CDR3 nucleotides: TGTGCCAGCAGCTTAGGTGGTGGGAGGATCCCAATCGATGAGCAGTTCTTC. This codes for CASSLGGGRIPIDEQFF.

This clone was observed a few times. V is TRBV2 and J is TRBJ1-5; TRBD1 matches at 11 bases. After removal of 4 bases from V and 5 bases from J, the junction contained 7 bases not matched to a gene. The germline gives CDR1 SNHLY, CDR2 FYNNEI. CDR3 length: 16 residues. The CDR3 DNA is TGTGCCAGCAGTGGGGGTGGGACAGGGGGGTATCAGCCCCAGCATTTT. This codes for CASSGGGTGGYQPQHF.

The chain links TRBV7-2 to TRBJ2-3; 8 positions agree with TRBD2. Trimming took 1 base from V and 6 from J; bases not matched to a gene: 3. Germline-derived CDR1 and CDR2 are SGHTA and FQGNSA. The CDR3 has 14 amino acids. Written as DNA, the CDR3 is TGTGCCAGCAGCTTAGACCCTAGCGGGGATACGCAGTATTTT. Protein sequence: CASSLDPSGDTQYF. The variable domain in full, with the rest retrieved from reference TRBV7-2 and TRBJ2-3, is GAGVSQSPSNKVTEKGKDVELRCDPISGHTALYWYRQSLGQGLEFLIYFQGNSAPDKSGLPSDRFSAERTGGSVSTLTIQRTQQEDSAVYLCASSLDPSGDTQYFGPGTRLTVL.

The chain joins TRBV29-1 to TRBJ2-3; 8 bases align to TRBD2. The CDR3 consists of 15 residues. The V and J ends lost 4 bases and 6 bases, in that order; junction bases with no gene match: 12. Germline V gene data show CDR1 as SQVTM and CDR2 as ANQGSEA. The CDR3 region has the DNA TGCAGCGTTGCCACATCCGGGGGGGCTTGGGATACGCAGTATTTT. As protein: CSVATSGGAWDTQYF.

This clone appeared a single time. The V and J genes are TRBV5-4 and TRBJ1-1; 8 bases agree with TRBD1. Germline V lookup: CDR1 SGHNT, CDR2 YYREEE (reference sequence). J gave up 0 bases and V 7 bases, and 8 bases lay outside the gene matches. The CDR3 extends over 15 amino acids. In DNA, the CDR3 is TGTGCCAGCCGGTCCGGGACAGGCATGAACACTGAAGCTTTCTTT. It encodes CASRSGTGMNTEAFF.

The chain joins TRBV28 to TRBJ1-4; D unclear. The CDR3 spans 11 residues. Looked up from germline, CDR1 is MDHEN and CDR2 is SYDVKM. V was trimmed by 5 bases and J by 7 bases, leaving 5 bases between them. In nucleotides, the CDR3 is TGTGCCAGCAGTGCGAGTGAAAAACTGTTTTTT. This sequence encodes CASSASEKLFF.